This paragraph covers one T cell receptor beta chain sequence. These data belong to a study of blood T cell repertoires in COVID-19. Study details: The samples span acute and convalescent COVID-19 from the United States, Italy and Spain. PBMCs, B-cell-depleted T cells, or T cells provided the cDNA or gDNA that made up the material.

Authors' methods: Researchers report that nucleated cell counts were estimated from reference gene primer amplification. Clones were sequenced by immunoSEQ multiplex PCR, and TCRdb holds only the in-frame ones, with some missing. V and J calls and clone size are those listed in that table; D and trimming were worked out from the DNA. The sample has some 320,000 clones, 70% to 90% seen once; the top ten hold 7.2%. V dropped 3 bases and J dropped 4 bases, with 10 bases sitting between them. The germline gives CDR1 SEHNR, CDR2 FQNEAQ (reference sequence). The CDR3 contains 13 residues. The chain joins TRBV7-9 to TRBJ2-7; D not resolved. Material for sequencing was peripheral blood. The TCR comes from a human donor in a cohort sampled during active COVID-19. The chain's CDR3 is CASSFFEAYEQYF. The CDR3, as DNA: TGTGCCAGCAGCTTTTTCGAAGCTTACGAGCAGTACTTC.